This T cell receptor (beta chain) was documented in a study of memory CD4+ T cells and cytomegalovirus serostatus. The overall study: Healthy Belgian adult donors included about nine CMV-positive and some 25 CMV-negative people. Study-level points and caveats: CD4+ memory repertoires contained 67 of 164 reported CMV TCRbeta sequences.

This table comes from immunoSEQ multiplex PCR, and its TCRdb copy is limited to in-frame clones, with some not included. The profile shows under 45,000 clones, 60% to 85% of them singletons. The sort gate was single viable CD3+CD4+CD8-CD45RO+ cells for memory CD4+ T cells. There are 15 residues in the CDR3. V gave up 6 bases and J gave up 0 bases, with 11 bases separating them. CDR1 and CDR2 from the germline V gene are LNHDA and SQIVND (reference sequence). On this clone itself: Its antigen is undetermined.

The gene calls are TRBV19 and TRBJ2-2; D perhaps matches TRBD2 (5 bases). The specimen was memory CD4+ T cells from blood. This clonotype originated in an adult in good health and CMV-seronegative. CDR3 amino acids: CASSPGITNTGELFF. CDR3 nucleotide sequence: TGTGCCAGTAGCCCGGGGATAACGAACACCGGGGAGCTGTTTTTT. Looking up the rest from reference TRBV19 and TRBJ2-2 gives the full variable domain: DGGITQSPKYLFRKEGQNVTLSCEQNLNHDAMYWYRQDPGQGLRLIYYSQIVNDFQKGDIAEGYSVSREKKESFPLTVTSAQKNPTAFYLCASSPGITNTGELFFGEGSRLTVL.